This T cell receptor beta chain was sequenced in a study of Ad26.COV2.S vaccination and SARS-CoV-2 variants. Study context: Donor was in the COV1001 Ad26.COV2.S trial arm. Recipients of Ad26.COV2.S got it intramuscularly, once or twice 56 days apart. Study results and caveats: Assessments of TCR breadth and depth may have underestimated the total T cell responses.

About this clone: Its antigen is as yet unknown.

Trimming cost V 1 base and J 8 bases, with 17 bases left between them. The length of the CDR3 is 16 residues. From germline, CDR1 is MGHDK and CDR2 SYGVNS. Assay: immunoSEQ multiplex PCR; the TCRdb copy retains only in-frame clones and omits some. The sample comprises 300,000 to 350,000 clones, roughly 90% of which are singletons, and 4.5% to 7% rests with the top ten. Treatment reported: 19 received Ad26.COV2.S at low or high dose, single or two shots; roughly 5 received placebo; per-sample allocation not given. Collection of the samples took place on day 63 after the first injection of vaccine or placebo.

The clonotype was recovered from a person aged 18-65 years who received the Ad26.COV2.S COVID-19 vaccine or a placebo. V is TRBV25-1 and J is TRBJ1-4, with D perhaps TRBD1 (5 bases). Material: peripheral blood, obtained in a trial of Ad26.COV2.S vaccine versus placebo. CDR3 sequence (DNA): TGTGCCAGCAGTGAATCCGGACGAGGGGCTGGGGAAAAACTGTTTTTT. This sequence encodes CASSESGRGAGEKLFF.